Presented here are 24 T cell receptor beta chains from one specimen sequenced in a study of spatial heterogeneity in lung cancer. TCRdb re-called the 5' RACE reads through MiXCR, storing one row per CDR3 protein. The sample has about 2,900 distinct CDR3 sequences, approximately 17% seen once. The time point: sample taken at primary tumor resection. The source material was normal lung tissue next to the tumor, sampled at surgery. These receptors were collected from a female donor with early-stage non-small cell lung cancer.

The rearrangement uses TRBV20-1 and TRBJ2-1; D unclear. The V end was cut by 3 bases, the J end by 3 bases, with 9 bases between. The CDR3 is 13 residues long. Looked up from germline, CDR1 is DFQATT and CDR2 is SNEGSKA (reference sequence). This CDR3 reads CSASWGIYNEQFF. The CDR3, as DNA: TGCAGTGCTAGCTGGGGTATCTACAATGAGCAGTTCTTC.

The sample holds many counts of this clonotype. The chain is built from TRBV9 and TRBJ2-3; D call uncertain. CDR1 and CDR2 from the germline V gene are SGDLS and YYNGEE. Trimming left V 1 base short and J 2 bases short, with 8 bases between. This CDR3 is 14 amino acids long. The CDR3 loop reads CASSVSLTTDTQYF. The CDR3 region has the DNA TGTGCCAGCAGCGTAAGTCTTACCACAGATACGCAGTATTTT.

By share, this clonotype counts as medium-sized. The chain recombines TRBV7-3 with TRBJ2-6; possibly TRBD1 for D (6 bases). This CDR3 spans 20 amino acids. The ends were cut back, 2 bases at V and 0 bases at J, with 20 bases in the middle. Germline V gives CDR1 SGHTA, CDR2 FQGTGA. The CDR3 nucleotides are TGTGCCAGCAGCTTACGAGGGCCGACGACAGGACGCTCTGGGGCCAACGTCCTGACTTTC. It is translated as CASSLRGPTTGRSGANVLTF. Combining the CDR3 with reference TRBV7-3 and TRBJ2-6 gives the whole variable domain GAGVSQTPSNKVTEKGKYVELRCDPISGHTALYWYRQSLGQGPEFLIYFQGTGAADDSGLPNDRFFAVRPEGSVSTLKIQRTERGDSAVYLCASSLRGPTTGRSGANVLTFGAGSRLTVL.

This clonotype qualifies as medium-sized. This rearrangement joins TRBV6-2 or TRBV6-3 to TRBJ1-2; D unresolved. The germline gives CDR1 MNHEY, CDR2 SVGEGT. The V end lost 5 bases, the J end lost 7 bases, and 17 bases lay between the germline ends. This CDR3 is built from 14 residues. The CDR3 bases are TGTGCCAGCAGTCCCGTTTTGTCTTCGGGTGGCTACACCTTC. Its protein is CASSPVLSSGGYTF.

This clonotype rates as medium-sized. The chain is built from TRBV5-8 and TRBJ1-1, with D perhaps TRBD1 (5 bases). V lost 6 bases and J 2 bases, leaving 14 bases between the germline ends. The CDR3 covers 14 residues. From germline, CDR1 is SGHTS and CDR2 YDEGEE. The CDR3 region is CASTGRGANTEAFF. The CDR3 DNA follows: TGTGCCAGCACGGGGAGAGGGGCAAACACTGAAGCTTTCTTT. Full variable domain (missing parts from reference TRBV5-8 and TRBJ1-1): EAGVTQSPTHLIKTRGQQATLRCSPISGHTSVYWYQQALGLGLQFLLWYDEGEERNRGNFPPRFSGRQFPNYSSELNVNALELEDSALYLCASTGRGANTEAFFGQGTRLTVV.

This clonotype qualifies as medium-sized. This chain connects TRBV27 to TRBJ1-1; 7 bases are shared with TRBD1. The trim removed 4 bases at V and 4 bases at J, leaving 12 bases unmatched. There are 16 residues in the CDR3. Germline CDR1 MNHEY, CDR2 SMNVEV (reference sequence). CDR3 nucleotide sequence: TGTGCCAGCAGTTCCCTCATGACAGGGCGGGGCACTGAAGCTTTCTTT. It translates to CASSSLMTGRGTEAFF.

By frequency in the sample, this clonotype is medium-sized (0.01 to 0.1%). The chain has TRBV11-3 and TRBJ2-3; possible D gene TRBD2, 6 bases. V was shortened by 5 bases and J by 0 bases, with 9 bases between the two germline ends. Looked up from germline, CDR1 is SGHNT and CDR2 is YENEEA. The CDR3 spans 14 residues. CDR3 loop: CASSPGLSTDTQYF. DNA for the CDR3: TGTGCCAGCAGCCCTGGACTAAGCACAGATACGCAGTATTTT.

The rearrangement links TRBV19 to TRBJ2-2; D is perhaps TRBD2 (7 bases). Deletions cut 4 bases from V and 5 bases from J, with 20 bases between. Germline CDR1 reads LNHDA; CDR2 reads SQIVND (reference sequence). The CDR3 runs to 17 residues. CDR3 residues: CASSRGAAGVGTGELFF. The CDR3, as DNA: TGTGCCAGTAGTAGGGGGGCTGCGGGAGTTGGAACCGGGGAGCTGTTTTTT.

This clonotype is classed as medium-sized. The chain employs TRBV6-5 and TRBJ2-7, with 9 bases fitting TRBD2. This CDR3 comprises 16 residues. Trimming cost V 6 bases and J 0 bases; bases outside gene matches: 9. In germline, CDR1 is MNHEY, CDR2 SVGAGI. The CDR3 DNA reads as TGTGCCAGCAGCCTATCGGGACTAGCTAACTCCTACGAGCAGTACTTC. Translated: CASSLSGLANSYEQYF.

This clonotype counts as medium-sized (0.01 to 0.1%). The CDR3 sequence: CASSSGGVRNEQFF. The CDR3 DNA sequence: TGTGCCAGCAGTTCGGGAGGAGTCCGCAATGAGCAGTTCTTC. The chain has TRBV28 and TRBJ2-1, with 7 bases fitting TRBD2. CDR3 length: 14 amino acids. Germline V lookup: CDR1 MDHEN, CDR2 SYDVKM. V lost 4 bases to trimming and J lost 6 bases; unmatched junction nucleotides: 6.

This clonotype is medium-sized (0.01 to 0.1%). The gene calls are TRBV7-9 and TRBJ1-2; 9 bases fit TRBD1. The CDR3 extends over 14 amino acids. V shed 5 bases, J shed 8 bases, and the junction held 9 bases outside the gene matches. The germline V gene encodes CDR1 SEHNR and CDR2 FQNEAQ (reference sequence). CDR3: CASSLGQGSEGYTF. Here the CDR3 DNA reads TGTGCCAGCAGCCTAGGACAGGGGAGCGAAGGCTACACCTTC.

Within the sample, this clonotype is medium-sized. The CDR3 DNA is TGTGCCATCAGTGAGTCACGGGAGGGGGGCAATGAGCAGTTCTTC. It is translated as CAISESREGGNEQFF. The chain joins TRBV10-3 to TRBJ2-1; 8 positions agree with TRBD2. The J segment lost 6 bases and the V segment lost 0 bases, leaving 4 bases of the junction unmatched. The germline gives CDR1 ENHRY, CDR2 SYGVKD. The CDR3 has 15 amino acids.

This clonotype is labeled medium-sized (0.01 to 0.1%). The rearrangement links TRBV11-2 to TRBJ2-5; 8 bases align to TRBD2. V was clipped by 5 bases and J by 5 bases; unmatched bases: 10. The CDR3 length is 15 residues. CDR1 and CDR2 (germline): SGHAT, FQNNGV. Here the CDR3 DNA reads TGTGCCAGCAGCATTAGCGGGGACGGGGGGGAGACCCAGTACTTC. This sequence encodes CASSISGDGGETQYF.

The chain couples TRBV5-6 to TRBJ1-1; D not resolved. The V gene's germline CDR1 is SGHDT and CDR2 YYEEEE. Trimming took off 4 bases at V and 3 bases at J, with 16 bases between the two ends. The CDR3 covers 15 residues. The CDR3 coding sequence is TGTGCCAGCAGCCTAGGACTCCCCACGGACACTGAAGCTTTCTTT. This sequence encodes CASSLGLPTDTEAFF. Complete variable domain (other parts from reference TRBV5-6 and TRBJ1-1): DAGVTQSPTHLIKTRGQQVTLRCSPKSGHDTVSWYQQALGQGPQFIFQYYEEEERQRGNFPDRFSGHQFPNYSSELNVNALLLGDSALYLCASSLGLPTDTEAFFGQGTRLTVV.

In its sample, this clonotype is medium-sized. CDR3 bases: TGTGCCAGCAGCCTCCCTGCCACCCCCACTTATCGGGAATACAATGAGCAGTTCTTC. Its translation: CASSLPATPTYREYNEQFF. V gene TRBV28 combines with J gene TRBJ2-1, with D tentatively TRBD2 (5 bases). The CDR3 runs 19 residues. From germline, CDR1 is MDHEN and CDR2 SYDVKM. V lost 6 bases and J 4 bases, leaving 28 bases between the germline ends.

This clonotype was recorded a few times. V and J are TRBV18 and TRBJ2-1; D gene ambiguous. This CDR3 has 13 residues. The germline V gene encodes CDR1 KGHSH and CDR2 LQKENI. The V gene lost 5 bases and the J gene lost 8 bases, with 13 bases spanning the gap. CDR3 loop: CASSSSITDEQFF. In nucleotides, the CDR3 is TGTGCCAGCTCATCATCCATAACCGATGAGCAGTTCTTC.

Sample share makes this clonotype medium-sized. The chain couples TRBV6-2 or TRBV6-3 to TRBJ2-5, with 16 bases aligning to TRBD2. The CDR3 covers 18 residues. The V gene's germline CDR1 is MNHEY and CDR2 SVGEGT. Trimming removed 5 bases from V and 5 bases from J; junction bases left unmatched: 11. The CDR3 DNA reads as TGTGCCAGCAGTACGAGGCCCACGGGACTAGCGGGAGGGGAGACCCAGTACTTC. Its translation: CASSTRPTGLAGGETQYF.

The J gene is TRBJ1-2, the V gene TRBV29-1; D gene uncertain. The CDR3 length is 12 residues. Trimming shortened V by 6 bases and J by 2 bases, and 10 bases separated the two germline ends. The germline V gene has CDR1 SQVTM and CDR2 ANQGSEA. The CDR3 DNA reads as TGCAGCGTGGAAAGAGGGAACTATGGCTACACCTTC. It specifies CSVERGNYGYTF.

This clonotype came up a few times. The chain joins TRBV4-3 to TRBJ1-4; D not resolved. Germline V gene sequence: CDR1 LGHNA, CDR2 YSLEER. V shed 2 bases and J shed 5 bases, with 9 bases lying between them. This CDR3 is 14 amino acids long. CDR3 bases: TGCGCCAGCAGCCAATGGGTCAGGAATGAAAAACTGTTTTTT. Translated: CASSQWVRNEKLFF.

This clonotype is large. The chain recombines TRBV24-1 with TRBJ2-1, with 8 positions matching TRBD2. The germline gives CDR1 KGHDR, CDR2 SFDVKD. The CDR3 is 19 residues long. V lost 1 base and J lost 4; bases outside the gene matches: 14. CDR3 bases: TGTGCCACCAGTGATTTTCGGTCGGGGGGGAGGGCCCCGTACAATGAGCAGTTCTTC. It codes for CATSDFRSGGRAPYNEQFF.

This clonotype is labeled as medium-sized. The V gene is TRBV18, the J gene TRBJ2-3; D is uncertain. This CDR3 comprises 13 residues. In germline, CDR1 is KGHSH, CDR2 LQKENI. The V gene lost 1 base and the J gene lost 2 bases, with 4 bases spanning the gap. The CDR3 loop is CASSPQNTDTQYF. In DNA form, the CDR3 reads TGTGCCAGCTCACCACAGAACACAGATACGCAGTATTTT.

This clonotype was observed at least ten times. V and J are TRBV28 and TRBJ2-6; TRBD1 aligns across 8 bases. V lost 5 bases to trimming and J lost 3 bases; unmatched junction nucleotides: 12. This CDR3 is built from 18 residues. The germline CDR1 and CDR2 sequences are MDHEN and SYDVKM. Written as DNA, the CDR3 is TGTGCCAGCAGTCCAGCTGGAACAGGGGGTCATGGGGCCAACGTCCTGACTTTC. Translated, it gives CASSPAGTGGHGANVLTF. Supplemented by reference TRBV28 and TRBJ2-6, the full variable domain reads DVKVTQSSRYLVKRTGEKVFLECVQDMDHENMFWYRQDPGLGLRLIYFSYDVKMKEKGDIPEGYSVSREKKERFSLILESASTNQTSMYLCASSPAGTGGHGANVLTFGAGSRLTVL.

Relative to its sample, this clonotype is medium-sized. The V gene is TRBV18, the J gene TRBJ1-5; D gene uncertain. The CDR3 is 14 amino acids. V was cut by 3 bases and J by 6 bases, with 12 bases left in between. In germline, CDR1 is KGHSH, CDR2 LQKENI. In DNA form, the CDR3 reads TGTGCCAGCTCACCCGAGGCAGACCTTCAGCCCCAGCATTTT. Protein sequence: CASSPEADLQPQHF.

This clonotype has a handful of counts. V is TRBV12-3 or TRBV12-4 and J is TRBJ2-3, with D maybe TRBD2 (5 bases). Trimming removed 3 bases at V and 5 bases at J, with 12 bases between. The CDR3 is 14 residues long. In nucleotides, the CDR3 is TGTGCCAGCAGTTTTTGGCTGAGGGAAGATACGCAGTATTTT. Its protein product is CASSFWLREDTQYF.